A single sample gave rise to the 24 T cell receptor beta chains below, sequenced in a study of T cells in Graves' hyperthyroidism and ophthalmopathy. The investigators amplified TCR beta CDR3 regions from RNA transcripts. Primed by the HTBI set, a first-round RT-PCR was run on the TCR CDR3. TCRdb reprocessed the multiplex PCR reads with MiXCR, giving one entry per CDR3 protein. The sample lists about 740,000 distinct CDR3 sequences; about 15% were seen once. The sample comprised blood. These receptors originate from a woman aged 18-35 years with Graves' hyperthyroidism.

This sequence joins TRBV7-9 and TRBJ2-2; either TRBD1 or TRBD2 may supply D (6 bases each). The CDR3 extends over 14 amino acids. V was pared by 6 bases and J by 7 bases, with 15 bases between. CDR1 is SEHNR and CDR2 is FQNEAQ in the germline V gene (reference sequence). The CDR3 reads CASRPGASHGELFF. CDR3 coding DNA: TGTGCCAGCAGGCCGGGGGCCTCGCACGGGGAGCTGTTTTTT.

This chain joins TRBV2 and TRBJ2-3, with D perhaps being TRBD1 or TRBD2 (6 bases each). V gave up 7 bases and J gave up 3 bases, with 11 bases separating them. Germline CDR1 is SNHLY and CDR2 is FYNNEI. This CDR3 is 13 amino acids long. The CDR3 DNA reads TGTGCCAGCAAACAGGGAGGTACAGATACGCAGTATTTT. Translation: CASKQGGTDTQYF.

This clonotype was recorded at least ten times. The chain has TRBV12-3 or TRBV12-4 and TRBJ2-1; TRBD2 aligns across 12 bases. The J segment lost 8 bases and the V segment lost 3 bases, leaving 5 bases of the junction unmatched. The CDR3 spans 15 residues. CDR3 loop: CASSFETSGSYEQFF. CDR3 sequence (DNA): TGTGCCAGCAGTTTTGAGACTAGCGGGAGTTATGAGCAGTTCTTC.

Here the CDR3 reads CASKASGTYEQYF. In DNA form, the CDR3 reads TGTGCCAGTAAGGCTAGCGGGACCTACGAGCAGTACTTC. This sequence joins TRBV19 and TRBJ2-7; 9 bases map to TRBD2. Germline lookup yields CDR1 LNHDA and CDR2 SQIVND (reference sequence). J was trimmed by 2 bases and V by 7 bases; bases with no gene match: 3. The CDR3 spans 13 residues.

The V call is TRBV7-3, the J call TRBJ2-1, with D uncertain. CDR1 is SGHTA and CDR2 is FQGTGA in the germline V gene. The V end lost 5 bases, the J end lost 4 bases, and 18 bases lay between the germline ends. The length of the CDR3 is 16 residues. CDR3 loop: CASSTGLDDLYNEQFF. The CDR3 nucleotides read TGTGCCAGCAGCACTGGGCTAGACGACTTATACAATGAGCAGTTCTTC.

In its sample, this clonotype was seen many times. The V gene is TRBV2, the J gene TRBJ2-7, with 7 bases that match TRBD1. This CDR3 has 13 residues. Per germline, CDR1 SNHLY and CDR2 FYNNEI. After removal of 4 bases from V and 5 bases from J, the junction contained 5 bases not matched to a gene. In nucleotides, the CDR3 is TGTGCCAGCAGTGTCAACAGGGGTAACGAGCAGTACTTC. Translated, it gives CASSVNRGNEQYF.

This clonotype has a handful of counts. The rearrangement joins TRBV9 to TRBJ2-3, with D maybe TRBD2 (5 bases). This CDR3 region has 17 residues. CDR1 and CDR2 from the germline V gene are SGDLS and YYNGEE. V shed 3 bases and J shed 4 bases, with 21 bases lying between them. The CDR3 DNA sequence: TGTGCCAGCAGCGCCCTGGTTGCGGGCGGTGGTGCAGATACGCAGTATTTT. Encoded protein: CASSALVAGGGADTQYF. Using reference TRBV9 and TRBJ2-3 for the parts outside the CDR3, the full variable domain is DSGVTQTPKHLITATGQRVTLRCSPRSGDLSVYWYQQSLDQGLQFLIQYYNGEERAKGNILERFSAQQFPDLHSELNLSSLELGDSALYFCASSALVAGGGADTQYFGPGTRLTVL.

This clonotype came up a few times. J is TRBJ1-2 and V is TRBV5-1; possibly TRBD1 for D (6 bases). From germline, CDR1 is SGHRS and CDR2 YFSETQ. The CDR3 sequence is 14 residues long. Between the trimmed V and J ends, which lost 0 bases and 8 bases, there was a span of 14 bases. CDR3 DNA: TGCGCCAGCAGCTTGGCCGCGGGGGCTGACGGCTACACCTTC. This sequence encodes CASSLAAGADGYTF.

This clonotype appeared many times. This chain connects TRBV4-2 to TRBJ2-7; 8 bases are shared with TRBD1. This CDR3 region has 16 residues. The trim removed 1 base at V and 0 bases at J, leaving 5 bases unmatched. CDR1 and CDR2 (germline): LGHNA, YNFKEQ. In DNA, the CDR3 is TGTGCCAGCAGCCAAGGGGACAGGCGGAGCTCCTACGAGCAGTACTTC. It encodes CASSQGDRRSSYEQYF.

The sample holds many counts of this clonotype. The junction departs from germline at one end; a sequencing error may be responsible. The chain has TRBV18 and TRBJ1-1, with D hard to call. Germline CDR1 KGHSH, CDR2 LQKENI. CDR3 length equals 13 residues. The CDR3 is CASAPAMNTEAFF. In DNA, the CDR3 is TGTGCCAGCGCACCTGCCATGAACACTGAAGCTTTCTTT.

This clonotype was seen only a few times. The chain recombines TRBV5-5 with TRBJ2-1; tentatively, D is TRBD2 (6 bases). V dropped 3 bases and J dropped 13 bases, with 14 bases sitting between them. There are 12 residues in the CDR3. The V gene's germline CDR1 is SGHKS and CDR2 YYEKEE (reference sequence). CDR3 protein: CASSSNGGVQFF. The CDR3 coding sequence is TGTGCCAGCAGCTCGAACGGGGGAGTACAGTTCTTC.

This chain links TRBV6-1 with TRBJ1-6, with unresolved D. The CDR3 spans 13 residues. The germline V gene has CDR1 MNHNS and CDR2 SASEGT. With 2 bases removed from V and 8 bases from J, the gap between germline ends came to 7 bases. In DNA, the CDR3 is TGTGCCAGCAGTGAACTCTCGGATTCACCCCTCCACTTT. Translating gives CASSELSDSPLHF.

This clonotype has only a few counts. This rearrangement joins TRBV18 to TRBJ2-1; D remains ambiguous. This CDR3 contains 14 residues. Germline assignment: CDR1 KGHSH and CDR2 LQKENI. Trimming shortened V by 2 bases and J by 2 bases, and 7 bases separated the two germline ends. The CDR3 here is CASSPGVTYNEQFF. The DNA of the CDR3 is TGTGCCAGCTCACCAGGGGTAACCTACAATGAGCAGTTCTTC.

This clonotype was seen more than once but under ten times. CDR3 nucleotides: TGTGCCAGTAACCCCCTTCGGGGGAGGAACACCGGGGAGCTGTTTTTT. It translates to CASNPLRGRNTGELFF. The rearrangement uses TRBV19 and TRBJ2-2; the D gene is possibly TRBD2 (6 bases). The V end was cut by 7 bases, the J end by 1 base, with 16 bases between. CDR1 is LNHDA, CDR2 SQIVND, per germline (reference sequence). The CDR3 is made up of 16 amino acids.

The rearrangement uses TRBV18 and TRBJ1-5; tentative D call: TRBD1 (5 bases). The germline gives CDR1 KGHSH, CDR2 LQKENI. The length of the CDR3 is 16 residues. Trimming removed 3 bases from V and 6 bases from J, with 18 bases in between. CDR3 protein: CASSPPGGQGGQPQHF. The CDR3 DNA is TGTGCCAGCTCACCTCCGGGCGGCCAGGGAGGTCAGCCCCAGCATTTT.

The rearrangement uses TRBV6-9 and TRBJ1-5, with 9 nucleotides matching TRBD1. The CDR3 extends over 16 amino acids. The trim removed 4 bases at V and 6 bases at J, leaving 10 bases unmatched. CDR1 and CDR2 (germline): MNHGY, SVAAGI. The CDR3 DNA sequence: TGTGCCAGCAGTTTATCAAGGACAGGGGTGGTTCAGCCCCAGCATTTT. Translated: CASSLSRTGVVQPQHF.

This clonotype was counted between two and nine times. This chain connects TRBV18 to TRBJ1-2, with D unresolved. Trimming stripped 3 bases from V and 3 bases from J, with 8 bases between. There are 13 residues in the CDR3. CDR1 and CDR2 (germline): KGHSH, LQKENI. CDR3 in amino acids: CASSPKGDYGYTF. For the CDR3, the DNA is TGTGCCAGCTCACCTAAGGGAGACTATGGCTACACCTTC.

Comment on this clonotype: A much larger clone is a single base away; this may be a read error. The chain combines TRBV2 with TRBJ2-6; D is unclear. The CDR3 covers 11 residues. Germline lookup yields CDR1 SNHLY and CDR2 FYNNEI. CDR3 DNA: TGTGCCAGCACGGTGGCCAACGCCCTGACTTTC. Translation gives CASTVANALTF. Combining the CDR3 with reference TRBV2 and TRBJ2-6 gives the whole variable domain EPEVTQTPSHQVTQMGQEVILRCVPISNHLYFYWYRQILGQKVEFLVSFYNNEISEKSEIFDDQFSVERPDGSNFTLKIRSTKLEDSAMYFCASTVANALTFGAGSRLTVL.

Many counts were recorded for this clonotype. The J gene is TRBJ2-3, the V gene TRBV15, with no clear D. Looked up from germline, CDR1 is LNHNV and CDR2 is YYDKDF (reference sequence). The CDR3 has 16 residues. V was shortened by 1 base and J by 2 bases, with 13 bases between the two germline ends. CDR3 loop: CATSRGFVDPTDTQYF. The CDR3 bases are TGTGCCACCAGCAGAGGGTTCGTGGACCCCACAGATACGCAGTATTTT.

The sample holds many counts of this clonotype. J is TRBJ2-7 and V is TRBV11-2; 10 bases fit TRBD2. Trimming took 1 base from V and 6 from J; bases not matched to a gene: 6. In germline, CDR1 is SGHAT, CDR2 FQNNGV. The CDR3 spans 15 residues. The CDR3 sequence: CASSLGLAGASEQYF. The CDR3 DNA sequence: TGTGCCAGCAGCTTAGGCCTAGCGGGAGCGTCCGAGCAGTACTTC.

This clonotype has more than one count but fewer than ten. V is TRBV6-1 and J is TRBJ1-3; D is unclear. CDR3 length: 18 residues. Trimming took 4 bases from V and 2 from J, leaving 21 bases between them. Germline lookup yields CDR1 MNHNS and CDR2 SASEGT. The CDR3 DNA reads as TGTGCCAGCAGTGGGGTGTCTGTAACACAGCCTACTGGAAACACCATATATTTT. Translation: CASSGVSVTQPTGNTIYF.

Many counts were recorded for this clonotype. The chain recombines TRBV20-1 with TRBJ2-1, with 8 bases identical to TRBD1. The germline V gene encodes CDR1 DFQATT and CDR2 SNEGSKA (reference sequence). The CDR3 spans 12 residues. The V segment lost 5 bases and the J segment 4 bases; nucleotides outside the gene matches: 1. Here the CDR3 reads CSAGTGYNEQFF. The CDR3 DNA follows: TGCAGTGCTGGGACAGGTTACAATGAGCAGTTCTTC.

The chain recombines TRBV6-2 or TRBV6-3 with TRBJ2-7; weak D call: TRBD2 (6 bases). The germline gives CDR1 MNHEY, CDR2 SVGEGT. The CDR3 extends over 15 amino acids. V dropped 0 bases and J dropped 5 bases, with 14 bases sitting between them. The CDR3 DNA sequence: TGTGCCAGCAGTTACTCATTCGGGCGACTAGACGAGCAGTACTTC. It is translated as CASSYSFGRLDEQYF.

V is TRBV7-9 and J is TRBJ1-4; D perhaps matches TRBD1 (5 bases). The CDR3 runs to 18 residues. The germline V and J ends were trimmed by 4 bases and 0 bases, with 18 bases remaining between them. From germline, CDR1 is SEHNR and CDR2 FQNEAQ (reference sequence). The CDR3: CASSSGGVSFATNEKLFF. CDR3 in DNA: TGTGCCAGCAGCTCGGGGGGAGTTAGCTTTGCAACTAATGAAAAACTGTTTTTT.